A selection of T cell receptor beta chains follows, all from one sample in a study of vaccination and CD4 T cells after COVID-19. These receptors have no identified antigens. TCRdb ran MiXCR on the PCR reads and lists one entry per CDR3 protein. The table shows about 3,400 distinct CDR3 sequences, with 32% occurring only once. The source material was CD4+ T cells from blood, cultured in vitro. Every receptor here comes from a human donor who had recovered from COVID-19. Each CDR3 is given with its conserved first and last residue. Only part of the rows carry a size: once, few, many, or a class if the clone is expanded.

CDR3 protein	J gene	clone size	V gene
CASSSGTTSYNEQFF	TRBJ2-1	NA	TRBV19
CATSRTSTGVPGYTF	TRBJ1-2	NA	TRBV15
CASSLGQSRATFF	TRBJ2-1	NA	TRBV4-1
CASEGGGTGELFF	TRBJ2-2	large	TRBV11-1
CASTRPTSGGYEQYF	TRBJ2-7	few	TRBV6-1
CASRPTGNEQYF	TRBJ2-7	NA	TRBV21-1
CASSYGQTEAFF	TRBJ1-1	few	TRBV6-5
CSAREDRGNSPLHF	TRBJ1-6	NA	TRBV20-1
CASSFVRVRTSTDTQYF	TRBJ2-3	few	TRBV27
CASSLKGGYEQYF	TRBJ2-7	few	TRBV7-3
CASSPGQGTYGYTF	TRBJ1-2	NA	TRBV5-6
CASSQRQLNTEAFF	TRBJ1-1	NA	TRBV6-1
CASHWAGGRDTEAFF	TRBJ1-1	medium-sized	TRBV19
CATSRGEGIMGYTF	TRBJ1-2	medium-sized	TRBV15
CASSEGGTGGRNSPLHF	TRBJ1-6	NA	TRBV25-1
CASRYANTEAFF	TRBJ1-1	medium-sized	TRBV19
CASRQAGGTEAFF	TRBJ1-1	NA	TRBV7-2
CAWSVGQGAAEQFF	TRBJ2-1	NA	TRBV30
CASGVQGGGTEAFF	TRBJ1-1	large	TRBV27
CASSEGGGLADTQYF	TRBJ2-3	few	TRBV2
CSARRGGSTGELFF	TRBJ2-2	NA	TRBV20-1
CASSLRGGGITDTQYF	TRBJ2-3	NA	TRBV7-3
CASRQQGRTGELFF	TRBJ2-2	few	TRBV2
CASSIDGSGSYEQYF	TRBJ2-7	few	TRBV19
CASSSGTGGEQYF	TRBJ2-7	NA	TRBV7-3
CASSLYGERNYEQYF	TRBJ2-7	few	TRBV4-2
CASSQDRVQEAFF	TRBJ1-1	medium-sized	TRBV12-3/TRBV12-4
CSARTEKGYNSPLHF	TRBJ1-6	medium-sized	TRBV20-1
CASSPVEAGANVLTF	TRBJ2-6	NA	TRBV18
CASSPNRGGLHTEAFF	TRBJ1-1	NA	TRBV6-1
CASRDGNNQPQHF	TRBJ1-5	NA	TRBV10-2
CASSLDSGGGGRDNEQFF	TRBJ2-1	NA	TRBV7-2
CASQGGSNQPQHF	TRBJ1-5	large	TRBV7-6
CSAREGTGGSNQPQHF	TRBJ1-5	NA	TRBV20-1
CAISEGGGIVNNEQFF	TRBJ2-1	NA	TRBV10-3
CSTIAGANTEAFF	TRBJ1-1	few	TRBV29-1
CSARDFNSYEQYF	TRBJ2-7	once	TRBV20-1
CASSRLLQGNYGYTF	TRBJ1-2	few	TRBV12-3/TRBV12-4
CASSHTGGREYGYTF	TRBJ1-2	NA	TRBV19
CASSKVAGGGSEQYF	TRBJ2-7	NA	TRBV21-1